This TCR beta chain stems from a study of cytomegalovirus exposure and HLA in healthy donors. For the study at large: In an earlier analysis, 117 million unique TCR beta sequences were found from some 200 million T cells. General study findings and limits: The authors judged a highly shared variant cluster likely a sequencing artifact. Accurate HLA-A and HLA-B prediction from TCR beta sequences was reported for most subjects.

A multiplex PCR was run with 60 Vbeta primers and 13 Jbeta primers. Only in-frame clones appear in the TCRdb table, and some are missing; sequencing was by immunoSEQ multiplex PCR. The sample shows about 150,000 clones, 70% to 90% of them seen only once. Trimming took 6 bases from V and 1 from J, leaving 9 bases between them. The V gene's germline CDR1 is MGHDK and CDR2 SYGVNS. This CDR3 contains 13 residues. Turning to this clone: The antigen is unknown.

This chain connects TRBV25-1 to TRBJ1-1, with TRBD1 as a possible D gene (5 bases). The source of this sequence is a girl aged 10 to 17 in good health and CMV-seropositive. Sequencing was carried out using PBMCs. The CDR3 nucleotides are TGTGCCAGCAGCGACAGATGGAACACTGAAGCTTTCTTT. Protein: CASSDRWNTEAFF.